The entry that follows covers one T cell receptor (beta chain) sequence. Across under 25 US areas, participants ranged in age from about 18 to 90 years. These data belong to a study of blood T cell repertoires in COVID-19. Overall study context: Both acute and convalescent COVID-19 samples were obtained from the United States, Italy and Spain.

In the authors' methods: Amplified reference gene primers provided the basis for estimating nucleated cell counts. TCRdb keeps only in-frame clones here, not all; method: immunoSEQ multiplex PCR. The V and J calls and clone size were taken over from that table, and D and trimming were inferred from the DNA. The data contain 300,000 to 400,000 clones, approximately 86% of them singletons. Sequencing input: PBMCs or T cells enriched from blood (not recorded which). This TCR derives from a woman between 35 and 50 years old with acute COVID-19.

This CDR3 reads CASTSRGRGSTDTQYF. CDR3 bases: TGTGCCAGCACCTCAAGAGGGCGGGGAAGCACAGATACGCAGTATTTT. This sequence joins TRBV5-8 and TRBJ2-3; D is possibly TRBD2 (6 bases). CDR1 is SGHTS and CDR2 is YDEGEE in the germline V gene. Trimming cost V 6 bases and J 0 bases, with 17 bases left between them. The CDR3 is made up of 16 amino acids.